This entry concerns a single TCR beta chain. What it recognizes is unknown. This specimen comes from a study of cytomegalovirus exposure and HLA in healthy donors. Findings of the study overall: In vitro assays verified that three CMV-associated chains recognized CMV antigens specifically. Reports showed the classifier diagnosing cytomegalovirus status with high specificity and sensitivity. The authors enumerated 150 to 200 TCR beta chains as linked to cytomegalovirus.

The CDR3 has 13 amino acids. With 2 bases removed from V and 9 bases from J, the gap between germline ends came to 13 bases. Germline V lookup: CDR1 MDHEN, CDR2 SYDVKM. Only in-frame clones appear in the TCRdb table, and some are missing; sequencing was by immunoSEQ multiplex PCR. The table shows around 150,000 clones, with approximately 90% occurring only once. The rearrangement joins TRBV28 to TRBJ2-5; possibly TRBD2 for D (6 bases). The clonotype originates from a man aged 18 to 29 in good health and CMV-seronegative. The specimen sequenced was PBMCs. In DNA form, the CDR3 reads TGTGCCAGCAGTTTAGGGGCTTGGGGGGCCCAGTACTTC. This codes for CASSLGAWGAQYF.